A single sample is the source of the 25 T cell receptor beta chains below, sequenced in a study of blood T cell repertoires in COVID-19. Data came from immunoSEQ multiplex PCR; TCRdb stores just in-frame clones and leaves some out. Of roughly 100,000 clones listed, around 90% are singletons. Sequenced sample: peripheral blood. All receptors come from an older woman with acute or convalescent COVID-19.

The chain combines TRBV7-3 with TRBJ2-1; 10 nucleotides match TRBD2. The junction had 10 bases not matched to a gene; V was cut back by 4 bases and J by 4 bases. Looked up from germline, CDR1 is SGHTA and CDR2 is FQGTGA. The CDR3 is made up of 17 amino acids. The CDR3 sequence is CASSSPKLAGVYNEQFF. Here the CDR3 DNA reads TGTGCCAGCAGCTCCCCGAAGCTAGCGGGAGTATACAATGAGCAGTTCTTC.

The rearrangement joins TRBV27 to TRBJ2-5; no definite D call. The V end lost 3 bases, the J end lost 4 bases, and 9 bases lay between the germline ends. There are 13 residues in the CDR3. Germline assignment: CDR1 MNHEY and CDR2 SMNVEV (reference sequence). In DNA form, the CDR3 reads TGTGCCAGCAGTTTCAAGCTCTCAGAGACCCAGTACTTC. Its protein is CASSFKLSETQYF.

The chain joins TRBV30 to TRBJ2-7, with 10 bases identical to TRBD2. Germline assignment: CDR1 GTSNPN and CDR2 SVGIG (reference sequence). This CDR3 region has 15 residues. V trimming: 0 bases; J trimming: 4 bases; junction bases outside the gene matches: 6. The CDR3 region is CAWSVGTSASYEQYV. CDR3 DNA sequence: TGTGCCTGGAGTGTAGGGACTAGCGCCTCGTACGAGCAGTACGTC.

CDR3 DNA sequence: TGTGCCAGCAGTCCGGACGGGAGGGATGAGCAGTTCTTC. This encodes CASSPDGRDEQFF. The chain is built from TRBV28 and TRBJ2-1; 8 positions match TRBD2. Germline-derived CDR1 and CDR2 are MDHEN and SYDVKM. Trimming cost V 5 bases and J 8 bases; bases outside gene matches: 5. This CDR3 spans 13 amino acids.

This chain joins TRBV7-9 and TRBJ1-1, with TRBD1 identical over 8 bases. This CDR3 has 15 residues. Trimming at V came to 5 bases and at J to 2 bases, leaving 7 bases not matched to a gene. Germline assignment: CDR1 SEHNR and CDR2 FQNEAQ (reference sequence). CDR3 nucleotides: TGTGCCAGCAGCCTAGGACAGGGTTTTAACACTGAAGCTTTCTTT. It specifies CASSLGQGFNTEAFF.

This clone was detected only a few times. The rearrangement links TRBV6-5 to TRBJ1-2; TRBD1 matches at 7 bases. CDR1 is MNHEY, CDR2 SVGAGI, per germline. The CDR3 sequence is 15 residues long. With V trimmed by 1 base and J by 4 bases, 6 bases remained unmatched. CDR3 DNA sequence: TGTGCCAGCAGTTACTTGACAGGGTTAAGCTATGGCTACACCTTC. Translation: CASSYLTGLSYGYTF.

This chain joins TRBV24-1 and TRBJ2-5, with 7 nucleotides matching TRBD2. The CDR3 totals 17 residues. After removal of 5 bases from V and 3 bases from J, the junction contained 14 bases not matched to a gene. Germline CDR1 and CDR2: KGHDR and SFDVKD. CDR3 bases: TGTGCCACCAGTGCCCCGGCGGGGGTTCGGTCGGAAGAGACCCAGTACTTC. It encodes CATSAPAGVRSEETQYF.

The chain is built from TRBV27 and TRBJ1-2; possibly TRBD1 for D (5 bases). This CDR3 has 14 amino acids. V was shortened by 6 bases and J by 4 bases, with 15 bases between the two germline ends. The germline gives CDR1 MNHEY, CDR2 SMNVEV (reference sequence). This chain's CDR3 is CASRPRGGGYGYTF. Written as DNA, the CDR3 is TGTGCCAGCAGGCCCCGTGGGGGAGGCTATGGCTACACCTTC.

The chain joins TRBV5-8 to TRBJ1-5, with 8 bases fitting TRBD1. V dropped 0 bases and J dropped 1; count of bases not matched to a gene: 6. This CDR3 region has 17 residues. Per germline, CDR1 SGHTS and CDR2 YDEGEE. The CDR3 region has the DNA TGTGCCAGCAGCTTGGGGGCAGGGGGCTACAGCAATCAGCCCCAGCATTTT. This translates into CASSLGAGGYSNQPQHF. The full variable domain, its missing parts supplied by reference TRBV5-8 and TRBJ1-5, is EAGVTQSPTHLIKTRGQQATLRCSPISGHTSVYWYQQALGLGLQFLLWYDEGEERNRGNFPPRFSGRQFPNYSSELNVNALELEDSALYLCASSLGAGGYSNQPQHFGDGTRLSIL.

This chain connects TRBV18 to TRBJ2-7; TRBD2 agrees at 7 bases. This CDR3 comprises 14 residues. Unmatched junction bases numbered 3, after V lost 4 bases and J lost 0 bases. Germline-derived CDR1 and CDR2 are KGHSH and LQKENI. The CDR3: CASSRTSDSYEQYF. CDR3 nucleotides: TGTGCCAGCTCACGAACTAGCGACTCCTACGAGCAGTACTTC.

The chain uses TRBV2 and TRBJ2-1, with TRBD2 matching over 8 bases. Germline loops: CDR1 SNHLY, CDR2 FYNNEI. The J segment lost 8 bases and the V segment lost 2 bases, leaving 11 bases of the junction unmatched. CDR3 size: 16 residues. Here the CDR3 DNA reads TGTGCCAGCAGTGAAAGGGGGGGAGCGGGAGTCTATGAGCAGTTCTTC. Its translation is CASSERGGAGVYEQFF.

Here the CDR3 reads CATSVTGLGGYTF. The DNA of the CDR3 is TGTGCCACCAGTGTCACAGGGCTTGGTGGCTACACCTTC. The chain joins TRBV24-1 to TRBJ1-2, with D possibly being TRBD1 (6 bases). Germline CDR1 and CDR2: KGHDR and SFDVKD. The V and J ends lost 5 bases and 7 bases respectively, with 13 bases between them. The CDR3 has 13 residues.

CDR3 region: CASSQEGRLAGLHNEQFF. As DNA, the CDR3 is TGTGCCAGCAGCCAAGAAGGGAGACTAGCGGGCCTTCACAATGAGCAGTTCTTC. The chain couples TRBV3-1 (or the pseudogene TRBV3-2) to TRBJ2-1; TRBD2 aligns across 10 bases. The CDR3 loop spans 18 amino acids. With 0 bases clipped from V and 5 bases from J, the junction kept 10 bases outside the gene matches. CDR1 LGHDT and CDR2 YNNKEL come from the germline V gene (reference sequence).

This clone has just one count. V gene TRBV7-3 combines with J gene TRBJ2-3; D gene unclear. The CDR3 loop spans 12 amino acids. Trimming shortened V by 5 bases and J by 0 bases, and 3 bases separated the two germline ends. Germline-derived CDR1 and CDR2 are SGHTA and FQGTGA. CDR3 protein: CASSPSTDTQYF. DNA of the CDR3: TGTGCCAGCAGCCCAAGCACAGATACGCAGTATTTT.

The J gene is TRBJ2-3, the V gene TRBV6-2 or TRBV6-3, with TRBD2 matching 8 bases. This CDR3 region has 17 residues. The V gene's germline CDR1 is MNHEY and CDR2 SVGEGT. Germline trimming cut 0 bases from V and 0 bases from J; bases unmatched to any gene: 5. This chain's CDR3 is CASSYSLGGASTDTQYF. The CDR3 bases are TGTGCCAGCAGTTACTCACTCGGGGGGGCGAGCACAGATACGCAGTATTTT.

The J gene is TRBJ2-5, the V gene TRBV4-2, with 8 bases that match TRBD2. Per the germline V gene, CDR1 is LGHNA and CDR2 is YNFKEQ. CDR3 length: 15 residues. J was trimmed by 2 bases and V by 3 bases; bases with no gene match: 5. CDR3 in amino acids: CASSQAGGEQETQYF. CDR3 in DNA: TGTGCCAGCAGCCAGGCCGGGGGGGAGCAAGAGACCCAGTACTTC.

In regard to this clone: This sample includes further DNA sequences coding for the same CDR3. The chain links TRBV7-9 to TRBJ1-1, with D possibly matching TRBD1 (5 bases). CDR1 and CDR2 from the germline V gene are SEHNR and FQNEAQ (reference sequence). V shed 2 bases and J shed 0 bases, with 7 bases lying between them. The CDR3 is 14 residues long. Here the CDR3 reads CASSLQTVNTEAFF. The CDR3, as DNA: TGTGCCAGCAGCTTACAGACAGTGAACACTGAAGCTTTCTTT.

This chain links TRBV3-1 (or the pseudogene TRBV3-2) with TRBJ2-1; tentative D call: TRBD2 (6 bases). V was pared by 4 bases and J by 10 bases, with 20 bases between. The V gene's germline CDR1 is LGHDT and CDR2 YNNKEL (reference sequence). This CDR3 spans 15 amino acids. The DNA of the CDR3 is TGTGCCAGCAGCCGAGCGGGTCGGCACGGTCGGGAGCAGTTCTTC. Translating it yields CASSRAGRHGREQFF.

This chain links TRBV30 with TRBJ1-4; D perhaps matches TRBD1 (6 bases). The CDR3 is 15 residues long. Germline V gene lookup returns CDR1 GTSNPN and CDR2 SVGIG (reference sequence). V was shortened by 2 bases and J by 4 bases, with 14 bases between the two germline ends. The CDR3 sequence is CAWSTHRALNEKLFF. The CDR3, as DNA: TGTGCCTGGAGTACCCACAGGGCTCTTAATGAAAAACTGTTTTTT.

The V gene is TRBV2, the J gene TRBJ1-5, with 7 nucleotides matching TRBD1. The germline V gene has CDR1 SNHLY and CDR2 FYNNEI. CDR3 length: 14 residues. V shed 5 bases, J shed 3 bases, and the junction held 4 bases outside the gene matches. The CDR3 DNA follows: TGTGCCAGCAGTCCGACAGGGTTCAATCAGCCCCAGCATTTT. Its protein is CASSPTGFNQPQHF.

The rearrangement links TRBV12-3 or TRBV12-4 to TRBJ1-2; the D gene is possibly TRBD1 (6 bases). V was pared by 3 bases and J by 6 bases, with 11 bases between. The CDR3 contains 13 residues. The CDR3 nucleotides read TGTGCCAGCAGTTTTACAGGGCAGAATGGCTACACCTTC. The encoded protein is CASSFTGQNGYTF.

CDR3 sequence (DNA): TGCGCCAGCAGCATCGGGACTACTGGGGTCGAGCAGTTCTTC. It is translated as CASSIGTTGVEQFF. The V and J genes are TRBV5-1 and TRBJ2-1, with 7 bases matching TRBD2. Germline lookup yields CDR1 SGHRS and CDR2 YFSETQ. J gave up 10 bases and V 4 bases, and 11 bases lay outside the gene matches. This CDR3 region has 14 residues. Filled out from reference TRBV5-1 and TRBJ2-1, the complete variable domain reads KAGVTQTPRYLIKTRGQQVTLSCSPISGHRSVSWYQQTPGQGLQFLFEYFSETQRNKGNFPGRFSGRQFSNSRSEMNVSTLELGDSALYLCASSIGTTGVEQFFGPGTRLTVL.

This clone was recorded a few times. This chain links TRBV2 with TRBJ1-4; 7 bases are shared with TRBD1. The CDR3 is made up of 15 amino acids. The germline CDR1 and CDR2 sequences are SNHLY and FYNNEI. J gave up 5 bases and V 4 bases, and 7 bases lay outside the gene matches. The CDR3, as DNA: TGTGCCAGCAGTGGTACCGGGACAGTGAATGAAAAACTGTTTTTT. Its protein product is CASSGTGTVNEKLFF.

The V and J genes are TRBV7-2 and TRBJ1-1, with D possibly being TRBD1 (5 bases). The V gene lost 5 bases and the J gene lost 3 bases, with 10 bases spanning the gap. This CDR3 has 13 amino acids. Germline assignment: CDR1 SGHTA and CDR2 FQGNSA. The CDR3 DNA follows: TGTGCCAGCAGCCCACAGGCCCACACTGAAGCTTTCTTT. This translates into CASSPQAHTEAFF. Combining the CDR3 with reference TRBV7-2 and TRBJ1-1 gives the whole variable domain GAGVSQSPSNKVTEKGKDVELRCDPISGHTALYWYRQSLGQGLEFLIYFQGNSAPDKSGLPSDRFSAERTGGSVSTLTIQRTQQEDSAVYLCASSPQAHTEAFFGQGTRLTVV.

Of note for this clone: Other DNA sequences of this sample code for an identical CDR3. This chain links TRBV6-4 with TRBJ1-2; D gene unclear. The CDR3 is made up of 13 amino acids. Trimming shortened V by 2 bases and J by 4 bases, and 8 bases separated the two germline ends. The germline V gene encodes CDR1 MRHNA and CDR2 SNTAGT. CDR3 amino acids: CASSDGDSYGYTF. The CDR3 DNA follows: TGTGCCAGCAGTGACGGTGATAGCTATGGCTACACCTTC.